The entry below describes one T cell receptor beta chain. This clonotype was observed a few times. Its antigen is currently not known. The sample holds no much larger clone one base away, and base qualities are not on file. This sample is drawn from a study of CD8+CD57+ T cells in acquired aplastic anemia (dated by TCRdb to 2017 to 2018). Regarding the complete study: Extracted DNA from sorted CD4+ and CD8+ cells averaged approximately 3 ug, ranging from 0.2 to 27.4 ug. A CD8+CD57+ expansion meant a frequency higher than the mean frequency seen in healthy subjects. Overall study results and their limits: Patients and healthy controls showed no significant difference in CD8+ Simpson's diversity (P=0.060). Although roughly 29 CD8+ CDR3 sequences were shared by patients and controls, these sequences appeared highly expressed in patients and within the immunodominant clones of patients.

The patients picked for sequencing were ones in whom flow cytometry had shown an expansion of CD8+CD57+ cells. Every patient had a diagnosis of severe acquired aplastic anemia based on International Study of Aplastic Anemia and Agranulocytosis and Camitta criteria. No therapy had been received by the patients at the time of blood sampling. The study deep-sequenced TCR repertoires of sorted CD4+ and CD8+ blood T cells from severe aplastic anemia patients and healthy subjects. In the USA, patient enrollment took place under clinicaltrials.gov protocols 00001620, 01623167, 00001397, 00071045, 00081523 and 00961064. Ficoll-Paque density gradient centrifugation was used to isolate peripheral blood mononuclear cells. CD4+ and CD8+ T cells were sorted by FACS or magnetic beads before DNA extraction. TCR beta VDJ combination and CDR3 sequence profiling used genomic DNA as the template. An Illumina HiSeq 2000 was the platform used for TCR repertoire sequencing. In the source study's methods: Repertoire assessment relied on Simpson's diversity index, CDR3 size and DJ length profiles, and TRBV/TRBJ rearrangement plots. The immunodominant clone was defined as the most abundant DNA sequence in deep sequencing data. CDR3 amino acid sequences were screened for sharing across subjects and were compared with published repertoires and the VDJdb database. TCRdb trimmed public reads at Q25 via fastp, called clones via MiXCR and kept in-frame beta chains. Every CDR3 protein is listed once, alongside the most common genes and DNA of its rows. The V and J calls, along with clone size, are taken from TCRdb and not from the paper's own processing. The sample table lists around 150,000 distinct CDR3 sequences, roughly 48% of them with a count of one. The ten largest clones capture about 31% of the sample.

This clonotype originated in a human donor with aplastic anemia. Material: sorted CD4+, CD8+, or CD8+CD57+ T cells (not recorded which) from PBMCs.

The CDR3 amino acid sequence is: CAWSGLRHLGGYGYTF. The nucleotide sequence is TGTGCCTGGAGTGGCCTCCGACATCTGGGAGGGTATGGCTACACCTTC. Recombination connected TRBV30 to TRBJ1-2; confidence is insufficient to name the D gene. The germline V gene (reference sequence) yields GTSNPN for CDR1 and SVGIG for CDR2. The CDR3 measures 16 amino acids from cysteine to phenylalanine. Solely the CDR3 DNA is kept, with 48 bases framed from the first base. V is clipped by 1 base and J by 5 bases, and the sequence between their germline boundaries is 20 bases long.